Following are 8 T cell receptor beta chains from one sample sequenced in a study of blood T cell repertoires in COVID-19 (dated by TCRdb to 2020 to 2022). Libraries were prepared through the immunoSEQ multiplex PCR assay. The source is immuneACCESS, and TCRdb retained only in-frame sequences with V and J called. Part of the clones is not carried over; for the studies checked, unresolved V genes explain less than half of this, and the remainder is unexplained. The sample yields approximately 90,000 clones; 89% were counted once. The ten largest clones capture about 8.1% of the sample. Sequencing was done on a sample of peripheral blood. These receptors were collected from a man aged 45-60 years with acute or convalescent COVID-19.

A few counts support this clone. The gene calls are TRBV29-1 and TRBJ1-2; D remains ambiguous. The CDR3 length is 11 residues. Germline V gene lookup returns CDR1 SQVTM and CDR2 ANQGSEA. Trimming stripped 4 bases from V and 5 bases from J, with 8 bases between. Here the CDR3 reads CSVGQDYGYTF. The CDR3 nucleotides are TGCAGCGTTGGCCAGGATTATGGCTACACCTTC.

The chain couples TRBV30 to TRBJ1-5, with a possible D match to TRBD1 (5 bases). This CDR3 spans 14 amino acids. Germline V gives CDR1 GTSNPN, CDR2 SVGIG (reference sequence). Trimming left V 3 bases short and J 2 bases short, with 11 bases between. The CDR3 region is CAWRGRGGNQPQHF. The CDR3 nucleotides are TGTGCCTGGAGAGGCCGGGGGGGCAATCAGCCCCAGCATTTT.

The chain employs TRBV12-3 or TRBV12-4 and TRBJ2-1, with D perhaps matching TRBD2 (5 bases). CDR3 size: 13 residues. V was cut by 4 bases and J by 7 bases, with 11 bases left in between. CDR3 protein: CASSSAPGNEQFF. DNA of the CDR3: TGTGCCAGCAGTTCCGCCCCGGGGAATGAGCAGTTCTTC.

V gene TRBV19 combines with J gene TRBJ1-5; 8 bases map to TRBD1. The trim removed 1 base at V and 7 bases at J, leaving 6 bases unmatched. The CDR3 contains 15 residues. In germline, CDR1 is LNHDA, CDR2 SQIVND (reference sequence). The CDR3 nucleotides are TGTGCCAGTAGTATAGCCAGGGGGCTCCGCCAGCCCCAGCATTTT. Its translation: CASSIARGLRQPQHF.

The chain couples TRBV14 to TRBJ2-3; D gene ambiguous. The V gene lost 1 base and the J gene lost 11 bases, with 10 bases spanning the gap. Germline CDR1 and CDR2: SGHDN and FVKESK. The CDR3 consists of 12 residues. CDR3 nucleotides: TGTGCCAGCAGCCAAGTCAACTACCTGCAGTATTTT. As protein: CASSQVNYLQYF.

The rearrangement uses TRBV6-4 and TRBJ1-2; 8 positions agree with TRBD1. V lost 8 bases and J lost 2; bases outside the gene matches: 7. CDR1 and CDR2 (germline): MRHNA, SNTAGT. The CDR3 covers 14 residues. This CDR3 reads CASGSRGPNYGYTF. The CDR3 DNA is TGTGCCAGCGGATCCAGGGGGCCGAACTATGGCTACACCTTC.

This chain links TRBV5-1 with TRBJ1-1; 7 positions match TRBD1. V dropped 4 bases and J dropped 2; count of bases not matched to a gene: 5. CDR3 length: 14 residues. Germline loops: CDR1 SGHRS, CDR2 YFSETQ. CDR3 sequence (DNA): TGCGCCAGCAGCCGAGGGACAGTTAACACTGAAGCTTTCTTT. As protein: CASSRGTVNTEAFF.

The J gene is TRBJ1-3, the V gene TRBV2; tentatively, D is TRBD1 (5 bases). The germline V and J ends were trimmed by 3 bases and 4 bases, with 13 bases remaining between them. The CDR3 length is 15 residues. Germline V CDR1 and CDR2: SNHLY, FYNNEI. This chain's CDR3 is CASSDLRGAGNTIYF. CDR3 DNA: TGTGCCAGCAGTGATCTAAGGGGCGCGGGAAACACCATATATTTT.